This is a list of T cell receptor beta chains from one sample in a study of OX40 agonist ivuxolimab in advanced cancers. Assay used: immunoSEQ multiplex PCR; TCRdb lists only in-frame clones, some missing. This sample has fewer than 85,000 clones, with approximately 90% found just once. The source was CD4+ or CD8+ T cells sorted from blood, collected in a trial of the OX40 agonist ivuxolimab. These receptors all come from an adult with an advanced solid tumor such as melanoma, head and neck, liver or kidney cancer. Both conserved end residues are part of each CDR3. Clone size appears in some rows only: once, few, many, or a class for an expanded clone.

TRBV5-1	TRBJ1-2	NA	CASSLGHQYGYTF
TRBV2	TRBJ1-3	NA	CASSTRTGKPGNTIYF
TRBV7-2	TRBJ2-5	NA	CASSLEDRGGQETQYF
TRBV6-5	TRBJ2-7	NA	CASSQRVGEQYF
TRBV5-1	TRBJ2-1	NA	CASSPLAGAEPNEQFF
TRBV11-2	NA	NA	CASSRTVGSYEQYF
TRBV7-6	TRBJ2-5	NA	CASSFYETQYF
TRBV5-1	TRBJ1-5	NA	CASSLGTGGMGNQPQHF
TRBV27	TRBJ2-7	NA	CASSLRGPYEQYF
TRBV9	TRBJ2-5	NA	CASTEPGQRIATQYF
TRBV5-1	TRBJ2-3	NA	CASSLTGRTDTQYF
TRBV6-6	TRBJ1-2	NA	CASSSGGGDGYTF
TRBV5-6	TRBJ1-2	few	CASSLLVRTGGGYTF
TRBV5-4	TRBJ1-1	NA	CASSGNTEAFF
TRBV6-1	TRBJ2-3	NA	CASSATAYGDTQYF
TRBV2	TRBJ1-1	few	CASSPFEGNTEAFF
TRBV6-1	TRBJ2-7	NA	CASSEQGQGYEQYF
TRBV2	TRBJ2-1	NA	CASQVLAGGSVEQFF
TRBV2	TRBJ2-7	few	CANGASGRNEQYF
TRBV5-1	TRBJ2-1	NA	CASSLLSGELEQFF
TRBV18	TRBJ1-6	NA	CASSPEPAGGDNSPLHF
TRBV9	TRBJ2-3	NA	CASSVDGISTDTQYF
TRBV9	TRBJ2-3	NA	CASSVIGGSTDTQYF
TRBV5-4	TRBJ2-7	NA	CASSWDRGEQYF
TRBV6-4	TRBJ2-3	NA	CASSDWGSSSGTDTQYF
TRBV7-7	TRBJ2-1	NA	CASEGEGSSYNEQFF
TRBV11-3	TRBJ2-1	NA	CASSPTSGSSNEQFF
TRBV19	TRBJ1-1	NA	CASSIQSTANTEAFF
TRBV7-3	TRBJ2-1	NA	CASASVSYNEQFF
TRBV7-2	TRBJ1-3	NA	CASSRDSNSGNTIYF
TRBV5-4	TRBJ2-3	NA	CASSPRGSTDTQYF
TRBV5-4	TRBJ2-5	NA	CASSLANGLETQYF
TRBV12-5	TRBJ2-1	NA	CASGLPSGGPEQFF
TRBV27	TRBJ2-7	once	CASSLSGGPSYEQYF
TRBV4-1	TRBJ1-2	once	CASSQDSRVNGYTF
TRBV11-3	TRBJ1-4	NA	CASSGPGGTNEKLFF
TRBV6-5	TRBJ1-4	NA	CASRSTGGGEKLFF
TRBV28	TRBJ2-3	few	CASSSDTPANTDTQYF
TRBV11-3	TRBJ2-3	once	CASSSRTSTRSTDTQYF
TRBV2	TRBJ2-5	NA	CASSGSVTAQETQYF
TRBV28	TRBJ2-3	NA	CASSWGSTDTQYF
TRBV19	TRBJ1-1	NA	CASSQGQGSTEAFF
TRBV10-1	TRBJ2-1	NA	CASSARQGAYNEQFF
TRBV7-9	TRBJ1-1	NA	CASSLGEEGRAFF
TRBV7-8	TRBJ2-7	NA	CASSQWDRESYEQYF
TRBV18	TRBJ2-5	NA	CASSPQGAILETQYF
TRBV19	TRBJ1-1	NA	CASSLQGDLDTEAFF
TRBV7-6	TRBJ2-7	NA	CASSSTTGGLEQYF
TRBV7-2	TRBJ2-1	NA	CASRAGSSSYNEQFF
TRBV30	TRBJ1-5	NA	CAWSDTGVDQPQHF
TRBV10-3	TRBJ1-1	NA	CAISESRGRTEAFF
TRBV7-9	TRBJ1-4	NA	CASSFRGAQTNEKLFF
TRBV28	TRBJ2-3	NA	CASTPGGAGSTDTQYF
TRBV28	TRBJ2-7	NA	CASSLGVPQGEQYF
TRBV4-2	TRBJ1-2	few	CASSQDSTGEVGYTF
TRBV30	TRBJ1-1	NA	CAWSGLNRWTFF
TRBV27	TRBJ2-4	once	CASSAEPGLAEIAKNIQYF
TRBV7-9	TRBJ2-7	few	CASKAVSVLGYEQYF
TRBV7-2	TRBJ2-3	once	CASSPSPGQVVGGQYF
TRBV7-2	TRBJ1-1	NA	CASSPGQANTEAFF